Listed here are 21 T cell receptor beta chains from one sample, sequenced in a study of shared clonotypes between healthy human individuals. CD45RO-negative cells were positively selected for CCR7, leaving out terminally differentiated effector memory CD45RA+ cells. The repertoire was sequenced with immunoSEQ multiplex PCR; TCRdb's copy has only in-frame clones and lacks some. This sample has about 2 million clones, with 85% to 95% found just once. The sequencing sample was made of naive CD8+ T cells sorted from blood. The receptors were sampled from a man aged 18 to 35 in good health.

This clone has just one count. This chain links TRBV2 with TRBJ2-1, with no clear D. The CDR3 length is 10 residues. Germline V gene lookup returns CDR1 SNHLY and CDR2 FYNNEI. Between the trimmed V and J ends, which lost 7 bases and 12 bases, there was a span of 10 bases. The CDR3 loop is CASTLLGQFF. DNA of the CDR3: TGTGCCAGCACGTTATTGGGGCAGTTCTTC.

Comment on this clone: The sample contains more than one DNA sequence encoding this CDR3. The V call is TRBV4-1, the J call TRBJ2-7; 8 bases fit TRBD2. Per the germline V gene, CDR1 is MGHRA and CDR2 is YSYEKL. The CDR3 is made up of 13 amino acids. J was trimmed by 4 bases and V by 4 bases; bases with no gene match: 3. The CDR3 loop reads CASSRGGGYEQYF. In nucleotides, the CDR3 is TGCGCCAGCAGCCGCGGCGGGGGGTACGAGCAGTACTTC.

The V call is TRBV19, the J call TRBJ2-3; 7 bases fit TRBD2. Germline-derived CDR1 and CDR2 are LNHDA and SQIVND (reference sequence). V gave up 5 bases and J gave up 4 bases; unmatched junction bases: 9. The CDR3 length is 15 residues. CDR3 DNA sequence: TGTGCCAGTAGTGCCGAAAGCGGGATCTCAGATACGCAGTATTTT. Amino acids: CASSAESGISDTQYF. Complete variable domain (other parts from reference TRBV19 and TRBJ2-3): DGGITQSPKYLFRKEGQNVTLSCEQNLNHDAMYWYRQDPGQGLRLIYYSQIVNDFQKGDIAEGYSVSREKKESFPLTVTSAQKNPTAFYLCASSAESGISDTQYFGPGTRLTVL.

This chain uses TRBV5-4 with TRBJ2-5; 9 bases line up with TRBD2. Germline V gene lookup returns CDR1 SGHNT and CDR2 YYREEE (reference sequence). After removal of 3 bases from V and 5 bases from J, the junction contained 8 bases not matched to a gene. The CDR3 is 15 residues long. As DNA, the CDR3 is TGTGCCAGCAGCTGGGGGACTAGCTCCGAGGAGACCCAGTACTTC. It translates to CASSWGTSSEETQYF. The full variable domain, with the rest looked up from reference TRBV5-4 and TRBJ2-5, is ETGVTQSPTHLIKTRGQQVTLRCSSQSGHNTVSWYQQALGQGPQFIFQYYREEENGRGNFPPRFSGLQFPNYSSELNVNALELDDSALYLCASSWGTSSEETQYFGPGTRLLVL.

As to this clone: A much larger clone is a single base away; this may be a read error. The V call is TRBV2, the J call TRBJ1-1; TRBD1 aligns across 7 bases. CDR3 size: 14 residues. Losses at the gene ends were 6 bases for V and 2 bases for J; bases not matched to a gene: 6. The germline V gene encodes CDR1 SNHLY and CDR2 FYNNEI. The CDR3, as DNA: TGTGCCAGCAGCAGGGACAGTTTAAACACTGAAGCTTTCTTT. It specifies CASSRDSLNTEAFF.

The chain couples TRBV9 to TRBJ1-3; the D gene is possibly TRBD1 (5 bases). The CDR3 is 17 residues long. Trimming took off 4 bases at V and 4 bases at J, with 21 bases between the two ends. Germline V gene data show CDR1 as SGDLS and CDR2 as YYNGEE. The CDR3, as DNA: TGTGCCAGCAGCCCCATCCTGGGGGGGATTCCCGGAAACACCATATATTTT. This codes for CASSPILGGIPGNTIYF.

For this clone: The sample has other DNA sequences that encode this CDR3 too. This chain links TRBV9 with TRBJ1-1; D gene unclear. The CDR3 contains 12 residues. Trimming pared 1 base from V and 3 bases from J, leaving 4 bases between. Germline CDR1 is SGDLS and CDR2 is YYNGEE. DNA for the CDR3: TGTGCCAGCAGCGTAACAGACACTGAAGCTTTCTTT. As protein: CASSVTDTEAFF.

The J gene is TRBJ2-1, the V gene TRBV9; TRBD2 agrees at 8 bases. CDR1 and CDR2 (germline): SGDLS, YYNGEE. The V and J ends lost 4 bases and 7 bases, in that order; junction bases with no gene match: 13. CDR3 length: 16 amino acids. The CDR3 loop is CASSNAIRGGRNEQFF. CDR3 in DNA: TGTGCCAGCAGCAACGCGATACGGGGGGGCCGGAATGAGCAGTTCTTC.

The chain employs TRBV2 and TRBJ1-6; D might be TRBD1 (6 bases). Trimming cost V 4 bases and J 1 base, with 17 bases left between them. This CDR3 contains 18 residues. CDR1 is SNHLY, CDR2 FYNNEI, per germline. The CDR3 DNA sequence: TGTGCCAGCAGTGTATCGGGGGGCGCGTGGTCCTATAATTCACCCCTCCACTTT. Protein product: CASSVSGGAWSYNSPLHF.

As for this clone: Additional DNA sequences in this sample encode the identical CDR3. The chain has TRBV2 and TRBJ2-5; D not resolved. CDR1 SNHLY and CDR2 FYNNEI come from the germline V gene. Trimming shortened V by 3 bases and J by 2 bases, and 4 bases separated the two germline ends. The CDR3 contains 12 residues. The CDR3 spells CASSERQETQYF. Written as DNA, the CDR3 is TGTGCCAGCAGTGAGAGGCAAGAGACCCAGTACTTC.

The V call is TRBV6-5, the J call TRBJ2-7; D unclear. The V gene lost 2 bases and the J gene lost 2 bases, with 13 bases spanning the gap. The CDR3 spans 15 residues. Germline V gene lookup returns CDR1 MNHEY and CDR2 SVGAGI. CDR3 DNA: TGTGCCAGCAGTTACGGCCTACCCCCTACCTACGAGCAGTACTTC. Translated, it gives CASSYGLPPTYEQYF.

The rearrangement joins TRBV19 to TRBJ1-5, with D perhaps matching TRBD1 (5 bases). The germline gives CDR1 LNHDA, CDR2 SQIVND (reference sequence). Trimming left V 4 bases short and J 5 bases short, with 12 bases between. The CDR3 has 14 amino acids. CDR3 region: CASSTQGVDQPQHF. CDR3 bases: TGTGCCAGTAGTACGCAGGGAGTGGATCAGCCCCAGCATTTT.

V gene TRBV10-2 combines with J gene TRBJ2-3; D is perhaps TRBD2 (7 bases). The CDR3 consists of 15 residues. Germline lookup yields CDR1 WSHSY and CDR2 SAAADI. Trimming left V 4 bases short and J 5 bases short, with 16 bases between. Here the CDR3 reads CASSAIGGPGDTQYF. In DNA form, the CDR3 reads TGCGCCAGCAGTGCGATCGGGGGGCCCGGAGATACGCAGTATTTT.

This clone occurred once. Within the sample, other DNA sequences also encode this same CDR3. This chain links TRBV27 with TRBJ2-7; D remains unclear. Germline lookup yields CDR1 MNHEY and CDR2 SMNVEV (reference sequence). V lost 3 bases, J lost 4 bases, and 10 bases lay in between. The CDR3 spans 13 residues. CDR3 in DNA: TGTGCCAGCAGTTTCACAAGTTCTTACGAGCAGTACTTC. This translates into CASSFTSSYEQYF.

The chain uses TRBV7-9 and TRBJ1-1; 7 bases are a match to TRBD1. The J segment lost 1 base and the V segment lost 5 bases, leaving 13 bases of the junction unmatched. Germline loops: CDR1 SEHNR, CDR2 FQNEAQ (reference sequence). The CDR3 totals 17 residues. The CDR3 protein is CASSRTPYGTENTEAFF. Written as DNA, the CDR3 is TGTGCCAGCAGCCGCACCCCCTACGGGACAGAGAACACTGAAGCTTTCTTT.

V is TRBV10-2 and J is TRBJ1-6, with 7 bases that match TRBD1. This CDR3 region has 16 residues. The germline V gene has CDR1 WSHSY and CDR2 SAAADI. The CDR3 region is CATRGTASSYNSPLHF. The CDR3 bases are TGCGCTACAAGAGGGACAGCGAGCTCCTATAATTCACCCCTCCACTTT.

This clone was observed a single time. V gene TRBV7-2 combines with J gene TRBJ2-2, with TRBD2 matching 8 bases. The CDR3 contains 16 residues. Germline loops: CDR1 SGHTA, CDR2 FQGNSA. The ends lost 6 bases at V and 3 bases at J; junction bases unmatched: 9. This chain's CDR3 is CASSLELADYTGELFF. Written as DNA, the CDR3 is TGTGCCAGCAGTCTTGAACTAGCGGATTACACCGGGGAGCTGTTTTTT. The entire variable domain, with the rest obtained from reference TRBV7-2 and TRBJ2-2, is as follows: GAGVSQSPSNKVTEKGKDVELRCDPISGHTALYWYRQSLGQGLEFLIYFQGNSAPDKSGLPSDRFSAERTGGSVSTLTIQRTQQEDSAVYLCASSLELADYTGELFFGEGSRLTVL.

The CDR3 reads CASSESSQETQYF. CDR3 sequence (DNA): TGCGCCAGCAGTGAGTCGTCCCAAGAGACCCAGTACTTC. V gene TRBV10-1 combines with J gene TRBJ2-5, with D uncertain. V was cut by 0 bases and J by 1 base, with 3 bases left in between. The CDR3 loop spans 13 amino acids. The germline V gene encodes CDR1 WNHNN and CDR2 SYGVQD (reference sequence).

The rearrangement links TRBV9 to TRBJ2-1; D not certain. Germline V gene lookup returns CDR1 SGDLS and CDR2 YYNGEE. This CDR3 contains 16 residues. The V gene lost 0 bases and the J gene lost 3 bases, with 13 bases spanning the gap. In DNA, the CDR3 is TGTGCCAGCAGCGTAGCATCGGGTAGTTTCTACAATGAGCAGTTCTTC. Protein: CASSVASGSFYNEQFF.

The chain combines TRBV6-1 with TRBJ2-7; the D gene could be TRBD1 or TRBD2 (5 bases each). The CDR3 loop spans 13 amino acids. V gave up 10 bases and J gave up 0 bases, with 13 bases separating them. Germline values: CDR1 MNHNS, CDR2 SASEGT. In nucleotides, the CDR3 is TGTGCCATCCGATGGGGGAGCTCCTACGAGCAGTACTTC. Protein: CAIRWGSSYEQYF.

This chain connects TRBV4-3 to TRBJ1-1; D gene unclear. The CDR3 is 13 amino acids. In germline, CDR1 is LGHNA, CDR2 YSLEER. V dropped 1 base and J dropped 4 bases, with 7 bases sitting between them. The CDR3, as DNA: TGCGCCAGCAGCCAAGGGGTAGCCACTGAAGCTTTCTTT. This encodes CASSQGVATEAFF.